The next 20 T cell receptor beta chains were all read from a single sample in a study of blood T cell repertoires in COVID-19. Some clones are missing from TCRdb's copy, which holds only in-frame ones; the method was immunoSEQ multiplex PCR. Here the sample spans around 30,000 clones, roughly 80% being singletons. Sequenced: peripheral blood. These receptors all stem from a woman older than 75 with acute or convalescent COVID-19.

This rearrangement joins TRBV29-1 to TRBJ2-1, with D possibly being TRBD1 (6 bases). CDR3 length: 11 residues. The germline V gene has CDR1 SQVTM and CDR2 ANQGSEA. V was cut by 7 bases and J by 8 bases, with 12 bases left in between. This CDR3 reads CSAPEGDEQFF. CDR3 sequence (DNA): TGCAGCGCGCCCGAGGGGGATGAGCAGTTCTTC.

This sequence joins TRBV6-6 and TRBJ2-7; TRBD1 agrees at 7 bases. This CDR3 is 13 amino acids long. After removal of 5 bases from V and 2 bases from J, the junction contained 3 bases not matched to a gene. Germline values: CDR1 MNHNY, CDR2 SVGAGI (reference sequence). CDR3 coding DNA: TGTGCCAGCAGTAGCGACAGGGCCTACGAGCAGTACTTC. This gives the protein CASSSDRAYEQYF.

This sequence joins TRBV5-1 and TRBJ2-1; maybe TRBD1 (6 bases). CDR1 and CDR2 from the germline V gene are SGHRS and YFSETQ. V was cut by 1 base and J by 9 bases, with 11 bases left in between. This CDR3 has 13 residues. This chain's CDR3 is CASSLLGGSEQFF. As DNA, the CDR3 is TGCGCCAGCAGCTTGCTAGGGGGAAGTGAGCAGTTCTTC.

This clone has only one observation. The chain couples TRBV2 to TRBJ2-6, with D perhaps TRBD1 (5 bases). The ends were cut back, 6 bases at V and 0 bases at J, with 9 bases in the middle. There are 15 residues in the CDR3. CDR1 SNHLY and CDR2 FYNNEI come from the germline V gene. CDR3 coding DNA: TGTGCCAGCAGGCCGGACACCTCTGGGGCCAACGTCCTGACTTTC. Translating gives CASRPDTSGANVLTF.

The chain carries TRBV30 and TRBJ1-5; TRBD1 agrees at 12 bases. CDR3 length: 15 residues. The J segment lost 6 bases and the V segment lost 5 bases, leaving 8 bases of the junction unmatched. Germline V gene data show CDR1 as GTSNPN and CDR2 as SVGIG (reference sequence). DNA for the CDR3: TGTGCCTGGGGCACGGGACAGGGGGCGAGTCAGCCCCAGCATTTT. This translates into CAWGTGQGASQPQHF.

The CDR3 region is CASSMGGGYTF. CDR3 nucleotides: TGTGCCAGCAGCATGGGAGGCGGCTACACCTTC. The chain uses TRBV5-6 and TRBJ1-2; D ambiguous. The V and J ends lost 4 bases and 8 bases respectively, with 9 bases between them. The length of the CDR3 is 11 residues. CDR1 is SGHDT, CDR2 YYEEEE, per germline.

The chain uses TRBV11-2 and TRBJ2-7; D is unresolved. Germline loops: CDR1 SGHAT, CDR2 FQNNGV. This CDR3 has 14 amino acids. Deletions cut 4 bases from V and 6 bases from J, with 16 bases between. This chain's CDR3 is CASSSPGAGIEQYF. The CDR3 DNA reads TGTGCCAGCAGCTCGCCAGGTGCCGGAATCGAGCAGTACTTC.

This clone has ten or more counts. CDR3 in amino acids: CASSIGAAGGNEQFF. The CDR3 DNA reads TGTGCCAGTAGTATAGGGGCGGCGGGGGGGAATGAGCAGTTCTTC. The chain carries TRBV19 and TRBJ2-1; 9 bases fit TRBD2. This CDR3 comprises 15 residues. V lost 1 base to trimming and J lost 7 bases; unmatched junction nucleotides: 5. Germline lookup yields CDR1 LNHDA and CDR2 SQIVND (reference sequence). Full variable domain (remainder filled in from reference TRBV19 and TRBJ2-1): DGGITQSPKYLFRKEGQNVTLSCEQNLNHDAMYWYRQDPGQGLRLIYYSQIVNDFQKGDIAEGYSVSREKKESFPLTVTSAQKNPTAFYLCASSIGAAGGNEQFFGPGTRLTVL.

V usage is TRBV11-1 and J usage is TRBJ2-5, with D possibly matching TRBD1 (6 bases). Germline CDR1 and CDR2: SGHAT and FQDESV (reference sequence). This CDR3 comprises 14 residues. V was cut by 1 base and J by 4 bases, with 10 bases left in between. This CDR3 reads CASSLEQGRETQYF. Written as DNA, the CDR3 is TGTGCCAGCAGCTTAGAACAGGGTAGAGAGACCCAGTACTTC.

This sequence joins TRBV7-2 and TRBJ2-3, with unresolved D. Germline V gene sequence: CDR1 SGHTA, CDR2 FQGNSA. V was clipped by 1 base and J by 5 bases, with 7 bases between them. This CDR3 comprises 13 residues. The CDR3 protein is CASSLGALDTQYF. CDR3 DNA sequence: TGTGCCAGCAGCTTAGGGGCTTTAGATACGCAGTATTTT.

This clone has just a few counts. The rearrangement joins TRBV4-3 to TRBJ2-1, with TRBD2 matching 11 bases. There are 16 residues in the CDR3. Trimming took 1 base from V and 7 from J; bases not matched to a gene: 6. Germline CDR1 LGHNA, CDR2 YSLEER. The CDR3 loop reads CASSQVSGTSGNEQFF. The CDR3 DNA reads as TGCGCCAGCAGCCAAGTTTCTGGGACTAGCGGAAATGAGCAGTTCTTC.

This clone was observed a few times. The rearrangement uses TRBV7-2 and TRBJ2-1, with 10 bases aligning to TRBD1. Germline V gene sequence: CDR1 SGHTA, CDR2 FQGNSA. CDR3 length: 17 amino acids. The junction had 10 bases not matched to a gene; V was cut back by 2 bases and J by 6 bases. CDR3 in DNA: TGTGCCAGCAGCTTAAGGGCCGGGACAGGGGTTATCAATGAGCAGTTCTTC. It codes for CASSLRAGTGVINEQFF.

J is TRBJ2-1 and V is TRBV21-1; the table's D call TRBD2 went unverified against the DNA. TRBV21-1 is a pseudogene segment. The CDR3 is 15 amino acids. The CDR3 DNA reads as TGTGCCAGCACCGTATGTCTAGCGGGAGGATATGAGCAGTTCTTC. The encoded protein is CASTVCLAGGYEQFF.

This clone has more than one count but fewer than ten. V and J are TRBV4-1 and TRBJ2-2; 7 nucleotides line up with TRBD1. The CDR3 runs to 15 residues. Germline trimming cut 2 bases from V and 5 bases from J; bases unmatched to any gene: 5. Germline CDR1 MGHRA, CDR2 YSYEKL. The CDR3 coding sequence is TGCGCCAGCAGCCAATCGGGACAGAGGACCGGGGAGCTGTTTTTT. Protein sequence: CASSQSGQRTGELFF.

Of note for this clone: An end of the junction differs from the germline gene, which may be a read error. V is TRBV2 and J is TRBJ2-2; D is possibly TRBD2 (7 bases). CDR1 SNHLY and CDR2 FYNNEI come from the germline V gene. This CDR3 is 14 amino acids long. CDR3 sequence: CASKGGLNIGELFF. The CDR3 coding sequence is TGTGCCAGCAAAGGGGGACTAAACATCGGGGAGCTGTTTTTT.

The J gene is TRBJ1-5, the V gene TRBV7-2; TRBD1 is a possible D gene (6 bases). V gave up 5 bases and J gave up 7 bases, with 15 bases separating them. The CDR3 has 14 amino acids. Germline assignment: CDR1 SGHTA and CDR2 FQGNSA. In DNA form, the CDR3 reads TGTGCCAGCAGCCTCCGGGACAATAAACAGCCCCAGCATTTT. Translating it yields CASSLRDNKQPQHF. The variable domain in full, with the rest retrieved from reference TRBV7-2 and TRBJ1-5, is GAGVSQSPSNKVTEKGKDVELRCDPISGHTALYWYRQSLGQGLEFLIYFQGNSAPDKSGLPSDRFSAERTGGSVSTLTIQRTQQEDSAVYLCASSLRDNKQPQHFGDGTRLSIL.

The table lists this clone with a few counts. The rearrangement uses TRBV6-5 and TRBJ1-1, with D perhaps matching TRBD1 (5 bases). The V gene lost 7 bases and the J gene lost 3 bases, with 12 bases spanning the gap. The germline V gene encodes CDR1 MNHEY and CDR2 SVGAGI. CDR3 length: 13 amino acids. The CDR3 is CASTGGGDTEAFF. CDR3 sequence (DNA): TGTGCCAGCACCGGCGGGGGGGACACTGAAGCTTTCTTT.

The chain has TRBV15 and TRBJ1-6; 10 nucleotides agree with TRBD1. This CDR3 is 17 amino acids long. Germline values: CDR1 LNHNV, CDR2 YYDKDF (reference sequence). Unmatched junction bases numbered 9, after V lost 0 bases and J lost 10 bases. The CDR3 nucleotides read TGTGCCACCAGCAGAGACCCCCGGGACAGGGGAGGCTCACCCCTCCACTTT. Translation: CATSRDPRDRGGSPLHF.

The rearrangement joins TRBV6-5 to TRBJ1-1; D ambiguous. The CDR3 is 13 residues long. The ends were cut back, 6 bases at V and 0 bases at J, with 8 bases in the middle. Per germline, CDR1 MNHEY and CDR2 SVGAGI. DNA for the CDR3: TGTGCCAGCAGGTTACACCTGAACACTGAAGCTTTCTTT. Its protein product is CASRLHLNTEAFF.

The chain is built from TRBV9 and TRBJ1-3; D unresolved. This CDR3 region has 16 residues. Trimming stripped 3 bases from V and 0 bases from J, with 13 bases between. The germline V gene has CDR1 SGDLS and CDR2 YYNGEE. The CDR3 DNA is TGTGCCAGCAGCGCCCGGATGGGGAGCTCTGGAAACACCATATATTTT. Translated, it gives CASSARMGSSGNTIYF.